Listed below are T cell receptor beta chains from one sample, sequenced in a study of regulatory T cells in long-lasting Graves disease. TCRdb recomputed calls from the multiplex PCR reads with MiXCR, one row per CDR3 protein. Among fewer than 600,000 distinct CDR3 sequences listed, 22% were seen once. Sequenced material: peripheral blood mononuclear cells (PBMCs), taken when the disease was refractory, from a patient treated with antithyroid drugs. These receptor sequences come from a female donor with Graves disease. Each CDR3 is given with its conserved first and last residue. D genes are given only for firm matches. The listing skips clone size in some rows; elsewhere it reads once, few, many or a size class.

j_call d_call v_call clone_size cdr3_nt cdr3_aa
TRBJ2-7 TRBD2 TRBV7-2 many TGTGCCAGCAGCCAGGGACTAGCGGGGGCCTACGAGCAGTACTTC CASSQGLAGAYEQYF
TRBJ1-5 TRBD1 TRBV20-1 NA TGCAGTGAGCCCCAGGGGGCAAGGTGCAATCAGCCCCAGCATTTT CSEPQGARCNQPQHF
TRBJ1-5 TRBD1 TRBV6-5 many TGTGCCAGCAGTTCAACAGGGGGCTGGGAACAGCCCCAGCATTTT CASSSTGGWEQPQHF
TRBJ1-5 NA TRBV7-2 few TGTGCCAGCAGCTTGGCCTCCCCTAGCAATCAGCCCCAGCATTTT CASSLASPSNQPQHF
TRBJ1-6 TRBD1 TRBV10-3 few TGTGCCATCAGTCCCGTTGGGACAGGGGGCGGGAATAATTCACCCCTCCACTTT CAISPVGTGGGNNSPLHF
TRBJ2-2 NA TRBV2 many TGTGCCAGCAGAAAGGTTGAGGCCGGGGAGCTGTTTTTT CASRKVEAGELFF
TRBJ2-2 TRBD2 TRBV29-1 NA TGCAGCGTTGAGGGACTAGCGGGGGCCCCGGGGGAGCTGTTTTTT CSVEGLAGAPGELFF
TRBJ1-1 NA TRBV30 many TGTGCCTGGAGTGTACAGGGGAACACTGAAGCTTTCTTT CAWSVQGNTEAFF
TRBJ1-5 TRBD1 TRBV20-1 many TGCAGTGCTACCTCGGACAGGGAGTATCAGCCCCAGCATTTT CSATSDREYQPQHF
TRBJ2-7 NA TRBV19 few TGTGCCAGTAGTAGAGATGTGGGGGTAGGGAGGACCTCCTACGAGCAGTACTTC CASSRDVGVGRTSYEQYF
TRBJ1-1 TRBD1 TRBV11-2 NA TGTGCCAGCAGCTCCCTACAGGGGGCAGTTACTGAAGCTTTCTTT CASSSLQGAVTEAFF
TRBJ2-7 NA TRBV2 many TGTGCCACCCAGCTTACAGGAAACGAGCAGTACTTC CATQLTGNEQYF
TRBJ2-1 NA TRBV2 NA TGTGCCAGCAGTGCGTCGGTAGTAACCTACAATGAGCAGTTCTTC CASSASVVTYNEQFF
TRBJ2-7 NA TRBV3-2 NA TGTGCCAGCAGCCAAGAGGCTGAGGGGGTTTACGAGCAGTACTTC CASSQEAEGVYEQYF
TRBJ1-1 NA TRBV5-1 NA TGCGCCAGCAGCTTGGGTGGGGACGGTGAAACTTTCTTT CASSLGGDGETFF
TRBJ1-2 NA TRBV4-3 few TGCGCCAGCAGCCAAGACCCGAGGGAGGGTAGTAACTATGGCTACACCTTC CASSQDPREGSNYGYTF
TRBJ1-2 TRBD1 TRBV2 many TGTGCCAGCAGTGATGCGGACAGGGGGCTAACCTATGGCTACACCTTC CASSDADRGLTYGYTF
TRBJ1-4 NA TRBV5-1 many TGCGCCAGCAGCTTGGAACAACTTGGCGAAAAACTGTTTTTT CASSLEQLGEKLFF
TRBJ1-2 NA TRBV30 NA TGTGCCTGGAGTGTACTCGGACTTAACTATGGCTACACCTTC CAWSVLGLNYGYTF
TRBJ1-6 TRBD1 TRBV12-3/TRBV12-4 few TGTGCCAGCAGCGACCCGGGACAGGGGATCGAAGATTCACCCCTCCACTTT CASSDPGQGIEDSPLHF
TRBJ1-1 NA TRBV2 many TGTGCCAGCACCTGGGACACTGAAGCTTTCTTT CASTWDTEAFF
TRBJ1-2 TRBD1 TRBV20-1 once TGCAGTGCCCACGACAGGGCCTATGGCTACACCTTC CSAHDRAYGYTF
TRBJ1-1 NA TRBV14 NA TGTGCCAGCAGCCCCAGGAGCACTGAAGCTTTCTTT CASSPRSTEAFF
TRBJ1-1 NA TRBV15 few TGTGCCACCAGCACCCAATCAGGAGCCACTGAAGCTTTCTTT CATSTQSGATEAFF
TRBJ2-1 TRBD2 TRBV6-1 few TGTGCCAGCAGTAAGCGGGGGGCCCCTCCCGACAATGAGCAGTTCTTC CASSKRGAPPDNEQFF
TRBJ2-1 TRBD2 TRBV6-1 NA TGTGCCAGCAGCCGGGCTAGCGGGAGTTTCGATGAGCAGTTCTTC CASSRASGSFDEQFF
TRBJ2-7 TRBD2 TRBV27 NA TGTGTTAGTAAAGATGCGGGAGCCGTAGACGAGCAGTACTTC CVSKDAGAVDEQYF
TRBJ1-2 NA TRBV30 few TGTGCCTGGAGTCCAGCTAACTATGGCTACACCTTC CAWSPANYGYTF
TRBJ2-7 NA TRBV30 NA NA CAWSSVGPGTRYF
TRBJ1-1 NA TRBV20-1 NA TGCAGTGCTAGAGATCGGATCAAGAACACTGAAGCTTTCTTT CSARDRIKNTEAFF
TRBJ1-2 NA TRBV20-1 few TGCAGTGCCCCATTCATCGGGGCAGCCCGCTATGGCTACACCTTC CSAPFIGAARYGYTF
TRBJ1-1 NA TRBV20-1 NA TGCAGTGCTAGGTGGGAACAGGGAACTGAAGCTTTCTTT CSARWEQGTEAFF
TRBJ2-7 NA TRBV6-1 many TGTGCCAGCAGGGACATAAAATCCTACGAGCAGTACTTC CASRDIKSYEQYF
TRBJ1-2 NA TRBV12-3/TRBV12-4 many TGTGCCAGCAGTTTAGAGGCAGGAGCTAACTATGGCTACACCTTC CASSLEAGANYGYTF
TRBJ1-2 NA TRBV29-1 many TGCAGCGTTGAAGGCCTTGCTGATGGCTACACCTTC CSVEGLADGYTF
TRBJ2-1 NA TRBV7-2 NA TGTGCCACCAGTCCACCCCTAGGTGGGTGGAATGAGCAGTTCTTC CATSPPLGGWNEQFF
TRBJ2-7 TRBD2 TRBV12-3/TRBV12-4 NA TGTGCCAGCACCCCGGGGGGGACGGAACCCTACGAGCAGTACTTC CASTPGGTEPYEQYF
TRBJ2-2 NA TRBV20-1 NA TGCAGTGCTAGATCTGGGAACACCGGGGAGCTGTTTTTT CSARSGNTGELFF
TRBJ1-1 NA TRBV15 few TGTGCCACAGGACCCGGGGGTCATCCTCAAGCTTTCTTT CATGPGGHPQAFF
TRBJ1-1 TRBD1 TRBV7-2 few TGTGCCAGCAGCTTAGCCCCAGGGGGCACTGAAGCTTTCTTT CASSLAPGGTEAFF
TRBJ1-2 NA TRBV30 NA TGTGCCTGGAGTATGAGACTCGGCAATGGCTACACCTTC CAWSMRLGNGYTF
TRBJ1-1 NA TRBV6-5 many TGTGCCAGCAGTTACAATGGGGGCATCGGCACTGAAGCTTTCTTT CASSYNGGIGTEAFF
TRBJ2-1 NA TRBV25-1 NA TGTGCCAGCAGTGATCGCGGGGTTTACAATGAGCAGTTCTTC CASSDRGVYNEQFF
TRBJ2-7 TRBD1 TRBV7-8 many TGTGCCAGCAGCTTAGTTGGAGACAGGGGCGAGCAGTACTTC CASSLVGDRGEQYF
TRBJ2-5 TRBD2 TRBV3-1 NA TGTGCCAGCAGCCACAGCGGGAGGTACCAAGAGACCCAGTACTTC CASSHSGRYQETQYF
TRBJ2-3 TRBD2 TRBV6-2/TRBV6-3 NA TGTGCCAGCAGTTACCCGGGACTAGCGGACCGCACAGATACGCAGTATTTT CASSYPGLADRTDTQYF
TRBJ2-3 TRBD2 TRBV2 few TGTGCCAGCAACGGCCGTGGGGCGGGAGAAGATACGCAGTATTTT CASNGRGAGEDTQYF
TRBJ1-2 NA TRBV19 many TGTGCCAGCCGCCGGGACATCGCTAACTATGGCTACACCTTC CASRRDIANYGYTF
TRBJ1-6 TRBD1 TRBV19 many TGTGCCACGGGGGTTTATAGCCCCTGGGACAGGGATTCACCCCTCCACTTT CATGVYSPWDRDSPLHF
TRBJ1-5 NA TRBV30 NA TGTGCCTGGAGTGTACGCGGACGTTCGGGCCAGCCCCAGCATTTT CAWSVRGRSGQPQHF
TRBJ2-2 NA TRBV18 NA TGTGCCAGCTCACCCCGGGAAGCGAACACCAGGGAGCTGTTTTTT CASSPREANTRELFF
TRBJ1-6 NA TRBV6-2/TRBV6-3 many TGTGCCACCGGACAGTATAATTCACCCCTCCACTTT CATGQYNSPLHF
TRBJ1-2 NA TRBV10-3 many TGTGCCATCAGGGGAGGCAGGGTAGATGGCTACACCTTC CAIRGGRVDGYTF
TRBJ1-2 NA TRBV3-1 many TGTGCCAGCAGCCAGAAAGGGAACTATGGCTACACCTTC CASSQKGNYGYTF
TRBJ1-2 NA TRBV12-3/TRBV12-4 many TGTGCCAGCAGTTTACAGGGTACTGGCTACACCTTC CASSLQGTGYTF